This record concerns one T cell receptor beta chain sequence. Its antigen is unknown. Using immunoSEQ multiplex PCR, the repertoire was profiled, and TCRdb retains in-frame clones only, with some absent. Among over 100,000 clones listed, about nine tenths were seen once. The sample comes from a study of T cell responses to AZD1222 COVID-19 vaccine. Overall study findings and caveats: There were mostly white British donors and more females than males, and clonal diversity was possibly underestimated. Two AZD1222 administrations were followed by greater Spike-specific TCR breadth and depth.

The CDR3 is 12 amino acids. CDR1 and CDR2 (germline): MNHEY, SVGAGI. V was trimmed by 6 bases and J by 4 bases, leaving 8 bases between them. The specimen was peripheral blood, collected 28 days after the second AZD1222 dose. This TCR was sampled from an adult who received the AZD1222 COVID-19 vaccine. The chain carries TRBV6-5 and TRBJ2-3, with D unresolved. CDR3 sequence (DNA): TGTGCCAGCAGATCCCCGGCAGATACGCAGTATTTT. Translating it yields CASRSPADTQYF.